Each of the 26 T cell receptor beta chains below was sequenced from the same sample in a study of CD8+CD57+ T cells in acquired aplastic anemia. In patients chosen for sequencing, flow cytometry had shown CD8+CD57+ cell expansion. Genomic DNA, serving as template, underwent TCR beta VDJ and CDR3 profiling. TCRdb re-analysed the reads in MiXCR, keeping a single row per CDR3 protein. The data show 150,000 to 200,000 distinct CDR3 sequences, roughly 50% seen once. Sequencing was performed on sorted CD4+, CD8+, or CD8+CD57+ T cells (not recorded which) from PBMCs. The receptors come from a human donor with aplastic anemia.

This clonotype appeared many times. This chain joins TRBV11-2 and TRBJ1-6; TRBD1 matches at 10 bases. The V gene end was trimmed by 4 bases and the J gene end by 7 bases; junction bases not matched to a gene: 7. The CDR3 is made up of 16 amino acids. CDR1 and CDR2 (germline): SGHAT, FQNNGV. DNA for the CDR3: TGTGCCAGCAGCTGGAATTGGGACAGGGGCAATTCACCCCTCCACTTT. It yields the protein CASSWNWDRGNSPLHF.

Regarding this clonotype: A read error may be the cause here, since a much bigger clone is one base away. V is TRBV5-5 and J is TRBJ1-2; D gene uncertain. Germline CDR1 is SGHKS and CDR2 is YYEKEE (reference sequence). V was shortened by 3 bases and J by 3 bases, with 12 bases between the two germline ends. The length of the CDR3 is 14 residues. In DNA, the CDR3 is TGTGCCAGCAGCTCGCACAGTTCCTACTATGGCTACACCTTC. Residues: CASSSHSSYYGYTF. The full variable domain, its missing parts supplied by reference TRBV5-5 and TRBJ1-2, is DAGVTQSPTHLIKTRGQQVTLRCSPISGHKSVSWYQQVLGQGPQFIFQYYEKEERGRGNFPDRFSARQFPNYSSELNVNALLLGDSALYLCASSSHSSYYGYTFGSGTRLTVV.

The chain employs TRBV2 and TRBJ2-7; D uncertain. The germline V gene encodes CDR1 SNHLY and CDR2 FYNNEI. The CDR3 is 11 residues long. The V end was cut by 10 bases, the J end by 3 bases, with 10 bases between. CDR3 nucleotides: TGTGCCACCGCTATCTACTACGAGCAGTACTTC. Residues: CATAIYYEQYF.

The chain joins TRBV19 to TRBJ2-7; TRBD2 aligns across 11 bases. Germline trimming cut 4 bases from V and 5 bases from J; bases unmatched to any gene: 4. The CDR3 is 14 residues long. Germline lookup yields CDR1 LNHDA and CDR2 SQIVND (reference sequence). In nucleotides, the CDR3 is TGTGCCAGTAGTACTAGCGGGGGGCGGGACGAGCAGTACTTC. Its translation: CASSTSGGRDEQYF. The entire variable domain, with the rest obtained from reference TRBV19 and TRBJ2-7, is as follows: DGGITQSPKYLFRKEGQNVTLSCEQNLNHDAMYWYRQDPGQGLRLIYYSQIVNDFQKGDIAEGYSVSREKKESFPLTVTSAQKNPTAFYLCASSTSGGRDEQYFGPGTRLTVT.

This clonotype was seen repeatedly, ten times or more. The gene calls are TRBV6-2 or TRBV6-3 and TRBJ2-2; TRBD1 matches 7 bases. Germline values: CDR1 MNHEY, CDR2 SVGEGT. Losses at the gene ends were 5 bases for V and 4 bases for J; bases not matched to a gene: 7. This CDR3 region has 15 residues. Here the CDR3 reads CASSATGRGTGELFF. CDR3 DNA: TGTGCCAGCAGTGCGACAGGGCGAGGCACCGGGGAGCTGTTTTTT.

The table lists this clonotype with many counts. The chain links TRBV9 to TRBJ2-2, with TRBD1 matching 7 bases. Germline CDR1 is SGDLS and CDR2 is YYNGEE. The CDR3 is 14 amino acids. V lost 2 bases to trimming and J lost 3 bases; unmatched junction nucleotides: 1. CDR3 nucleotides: TGTGCCAGCAGCGTCGGGACAGACACCGGGGAGCTGTTTTTT. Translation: CASSVGTDTGELFF. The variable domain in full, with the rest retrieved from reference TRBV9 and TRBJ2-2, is DSGVTQTPKHLITATGQRVTLRCSPRSGDLSVYWYQQSLDQGLQFLIQYYNGEERAKGNILERFSAQQFPDLHSELNLSSLELGDSALYFCASSVGTDTGELFFGEGSRLTVL.

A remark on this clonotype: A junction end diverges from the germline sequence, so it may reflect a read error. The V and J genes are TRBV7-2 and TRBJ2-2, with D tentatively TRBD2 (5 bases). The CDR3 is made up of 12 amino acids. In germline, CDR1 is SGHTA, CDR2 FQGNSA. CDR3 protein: CASRINTGELLF. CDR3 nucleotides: TGTGCCAGTAGGATAAACACCGGGGAGCTGCTTTTT.

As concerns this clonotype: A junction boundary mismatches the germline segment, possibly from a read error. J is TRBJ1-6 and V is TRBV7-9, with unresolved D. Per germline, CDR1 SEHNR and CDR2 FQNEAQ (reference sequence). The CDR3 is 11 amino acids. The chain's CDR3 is CAGSPDPPLHF. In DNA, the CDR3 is TGTGCCGGCAGCCCCGATCCACCCCTCCACTTT.

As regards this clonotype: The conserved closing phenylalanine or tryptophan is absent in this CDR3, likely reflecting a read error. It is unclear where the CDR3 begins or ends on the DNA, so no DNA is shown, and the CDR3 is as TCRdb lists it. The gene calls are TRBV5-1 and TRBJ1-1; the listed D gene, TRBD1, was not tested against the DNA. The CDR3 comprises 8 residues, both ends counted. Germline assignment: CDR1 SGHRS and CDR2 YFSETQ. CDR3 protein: CASALEQV.

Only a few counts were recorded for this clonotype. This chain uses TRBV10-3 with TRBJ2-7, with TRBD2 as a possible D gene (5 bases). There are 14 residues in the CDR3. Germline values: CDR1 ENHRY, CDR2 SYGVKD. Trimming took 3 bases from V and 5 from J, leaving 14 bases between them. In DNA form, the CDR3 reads TGTGCCATCAGTGAAGGAGCGGTTGAGGACGAGCAGTACTTC. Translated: CAISEGAVEDEQYF.

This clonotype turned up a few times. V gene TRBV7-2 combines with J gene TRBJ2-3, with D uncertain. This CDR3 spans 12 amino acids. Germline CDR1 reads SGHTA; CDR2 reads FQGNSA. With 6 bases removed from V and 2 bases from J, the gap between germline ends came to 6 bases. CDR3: CASRAITDTQYF. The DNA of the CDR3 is TGTGCCAGCAGGGCCATCACAGATACGCAGTATTTT.

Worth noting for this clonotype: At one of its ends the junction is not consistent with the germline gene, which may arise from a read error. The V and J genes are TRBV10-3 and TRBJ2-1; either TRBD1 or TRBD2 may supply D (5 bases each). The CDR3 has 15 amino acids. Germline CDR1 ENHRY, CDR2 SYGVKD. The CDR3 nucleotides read TGTGCCATCTTAGCGCAGGGAAGCTCCTACAATGAGCAGTTCTTT. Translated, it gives CAILAQGSSYNEQFF.

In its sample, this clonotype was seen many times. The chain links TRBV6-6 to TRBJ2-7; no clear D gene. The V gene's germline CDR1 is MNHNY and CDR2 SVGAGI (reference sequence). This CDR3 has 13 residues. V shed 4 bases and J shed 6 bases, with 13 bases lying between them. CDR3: CASSLLLGGEQYF. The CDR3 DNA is TGTGCCAGCAGTTTGTTGTTAGGTGGCGAGCAGTACTTC.

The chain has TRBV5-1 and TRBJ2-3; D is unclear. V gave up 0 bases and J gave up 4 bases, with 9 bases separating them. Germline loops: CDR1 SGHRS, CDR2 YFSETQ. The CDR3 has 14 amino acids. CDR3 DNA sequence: TGCGCCAGCAGCTTGGAGGTTAGTTCAGATACGCAGTATTTT. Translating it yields CASSLEVSSDTQYF.

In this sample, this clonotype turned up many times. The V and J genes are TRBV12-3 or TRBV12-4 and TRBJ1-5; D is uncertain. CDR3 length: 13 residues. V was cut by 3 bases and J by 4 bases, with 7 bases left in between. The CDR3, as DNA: TGTGCCAGCAGTTTCCCGGGAAATCAGCCCCAGCATTTT. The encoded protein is CASSFPGNQPQHF.

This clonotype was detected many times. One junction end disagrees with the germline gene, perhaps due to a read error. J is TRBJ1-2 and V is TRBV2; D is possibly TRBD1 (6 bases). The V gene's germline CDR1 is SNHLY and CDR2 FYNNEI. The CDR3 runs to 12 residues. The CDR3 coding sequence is TGTGCCAGTAGTGACAGGAACTATGGCTACACCTTC. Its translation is CASSDRNYGYTF.

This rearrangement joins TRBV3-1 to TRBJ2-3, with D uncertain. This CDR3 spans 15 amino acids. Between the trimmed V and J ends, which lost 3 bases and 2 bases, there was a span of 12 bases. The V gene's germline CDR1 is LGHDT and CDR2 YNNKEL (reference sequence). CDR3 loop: CASSHRTGYTDTQYF. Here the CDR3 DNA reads TGTGCCAGCAGCCATCGAACCGGTTACACAGATACGCAGTATTTT.

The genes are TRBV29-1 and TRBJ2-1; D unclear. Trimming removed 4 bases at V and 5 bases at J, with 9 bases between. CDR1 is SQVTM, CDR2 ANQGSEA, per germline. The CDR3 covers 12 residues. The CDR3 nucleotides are TGCAGCGTTGGTCGGGCCGACAATGAGCAGTTCTTC. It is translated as CSVGRADNEQFF.

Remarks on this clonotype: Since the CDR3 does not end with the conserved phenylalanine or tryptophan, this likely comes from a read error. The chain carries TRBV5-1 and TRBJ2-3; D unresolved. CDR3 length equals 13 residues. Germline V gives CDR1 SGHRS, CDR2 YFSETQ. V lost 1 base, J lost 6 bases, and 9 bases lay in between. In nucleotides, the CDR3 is TGCGCCAGCAGCTTGTCCTTTCCGGATACGCAGTATTCT. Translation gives CASSLSFPDTQYS.

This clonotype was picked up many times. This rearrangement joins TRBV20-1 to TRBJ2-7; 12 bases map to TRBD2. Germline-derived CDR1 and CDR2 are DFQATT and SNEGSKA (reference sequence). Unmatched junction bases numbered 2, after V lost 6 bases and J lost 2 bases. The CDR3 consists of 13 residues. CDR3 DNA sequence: TGCAGTGCCTCTAGCGGGAGGGCCTACGAGCAGTACTTC. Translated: CSASSGRAYEQYF.

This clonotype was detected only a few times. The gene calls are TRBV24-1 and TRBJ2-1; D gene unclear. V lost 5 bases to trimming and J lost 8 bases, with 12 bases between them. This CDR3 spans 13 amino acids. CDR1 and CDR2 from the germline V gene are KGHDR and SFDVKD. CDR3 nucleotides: TGTGCCACCAGTGTATACCCGTTAGATGAGCAGTTCTTC. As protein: CATSVYPLDEQFF.

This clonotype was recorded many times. Here the CDR3 DNA reads TGTGCCAGCAGTCCTGACAGGGGAAGAGAACAGCCCCAGCATTTT. This translates into CASSPDRGREQPQHF. The J gene is TRBJ1-5, the V gene TRBV12-3 or TRBV12-4; 8 bases line up with TRBD1. The ends lost 5 bases at V and 7 bases at J; junction bases unmatched: 10. The CDR3 length is 15 residues.

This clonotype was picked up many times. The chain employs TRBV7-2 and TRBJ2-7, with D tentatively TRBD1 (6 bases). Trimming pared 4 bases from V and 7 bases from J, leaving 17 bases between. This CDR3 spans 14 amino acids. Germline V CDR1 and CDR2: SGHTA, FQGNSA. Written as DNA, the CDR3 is TGTGCCAGCAGCTCCTCGACAGGTTCGGGAGAGCAGTACTTC. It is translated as CASSSSTGSGEQYF.

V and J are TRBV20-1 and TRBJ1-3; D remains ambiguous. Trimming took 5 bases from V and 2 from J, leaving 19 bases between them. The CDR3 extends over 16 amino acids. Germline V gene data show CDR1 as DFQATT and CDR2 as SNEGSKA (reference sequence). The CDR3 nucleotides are TGCAGTGCTCGACTGGACGGATTCCCTACTGGAAACACCATATATTTT. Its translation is CSARLDGFPTGNTIYF.

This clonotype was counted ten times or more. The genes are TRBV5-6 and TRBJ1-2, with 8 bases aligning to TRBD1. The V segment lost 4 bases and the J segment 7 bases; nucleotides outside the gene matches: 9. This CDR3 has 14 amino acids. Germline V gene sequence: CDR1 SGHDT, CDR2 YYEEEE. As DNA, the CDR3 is TGTGCCAGCAGCACCCGGACAGGGATTATTGGCTACACCTTC. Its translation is CASSTRTGIIGYTF.

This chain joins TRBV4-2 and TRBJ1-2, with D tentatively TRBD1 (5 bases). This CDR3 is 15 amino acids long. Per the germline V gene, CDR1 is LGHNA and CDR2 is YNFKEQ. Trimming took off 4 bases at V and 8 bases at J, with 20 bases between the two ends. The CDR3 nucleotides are TGTGCCAGCAGCCCAGTGAGGGGTCCTCGGTACGGCTACACCTTC. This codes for CASSPVRGPRYGYTF.